This T cell receptor beta chain stems from a study of OX40 agonist ivuxolimab in advanced cancers. Study as a whole: With ivuxolimab, an agonistic anti-OX40 (CD134) antibody, patients were treated.

The protocol was immunoSEQ multiplex PCR, while the TCRdb copy is restricted to in-frame clones and leaves out a portion. In the table there are tens of thousands of clones, around 89% of which are singletons. The CDR3 is 11 residues long. V was cut by 5 bases and J by 4 bases, with 8 bases left in between. Germline CDR1 reads GTSNPN; CDR2 reads SVGIG (reference sequence). The genes are TRBV30 and TRBJ1-2; D unresolved. The sample in question was CD4+ or CD8+ T cells sorted from blood, obtained in a trial of the OX40 agonist ivuxolimab. The TCR was taken from an adult with an advanced solid tumor such as melanoma, head and neck, liver or kidney cancer. This chain's CDR3 is CAWGRGYGYTF. The CDR3 DNA reads as TGTGCCTGGGGGAGAGGCTATGGCTACACCTTC.